The clone carrying this T cell receptor beta chain was seen only once. Its target is unknown. The PCR contained 60 Vbeta and 13 Jbeta primers. TCRdb's copy holds only in-frame clones and misses some; the assay was immunoSEQ multiplex PCR. The data show some 110,000 clones, approximately 80% seen once. The data originate from a study of cytomegalovirus exposure and HLA in healthy donors. Study at large: Earlier findings included approximately 120 million unique TCR beta sequences obtained from roughly 200 million T cells. The study's early data release held about 80 million unique TCRs from HLA-typed donors. Overall study results and limits: In an earlier analysis, about 87% or about 30%: the productive usage of most TCR beta V segments.

The source material was PBMCs. The TCR originated in a man in his forties or fifties in good health and CMV-seronegative.

The CDR3 loop is CASSLATSGMNEQFF. The CDR3 DNA is TGTGCCAGCAGCTTAGCGACCTCAGGGATGAATGAGCAGTTCTTC. This rearrangement joins TRBV11-2 to TRBJ2-1; D is possibly TRBD1 (5 bases). From germline, CDR1 is SGHAT and CDR2 FQNNGV. Trimming took 1 base from V and 7 from J, leaving 14 bases between them. This CDR3 contains 15 residues.